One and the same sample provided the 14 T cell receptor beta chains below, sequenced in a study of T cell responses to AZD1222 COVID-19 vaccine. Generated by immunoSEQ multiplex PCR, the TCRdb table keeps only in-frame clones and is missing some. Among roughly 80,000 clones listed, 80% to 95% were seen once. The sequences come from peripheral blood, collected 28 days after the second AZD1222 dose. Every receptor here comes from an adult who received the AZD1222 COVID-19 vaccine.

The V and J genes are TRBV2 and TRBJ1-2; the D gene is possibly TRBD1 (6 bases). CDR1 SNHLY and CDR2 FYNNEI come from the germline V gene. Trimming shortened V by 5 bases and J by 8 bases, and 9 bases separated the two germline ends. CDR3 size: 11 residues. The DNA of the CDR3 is TGTGCCAGCAGTCCCGACAGGGGCTACACCTTC. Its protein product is CASSPDRGYTF.

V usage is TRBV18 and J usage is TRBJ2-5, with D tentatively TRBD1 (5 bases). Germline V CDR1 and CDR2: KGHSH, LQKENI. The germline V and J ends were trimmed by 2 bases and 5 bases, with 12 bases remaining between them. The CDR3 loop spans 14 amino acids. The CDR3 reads CASSPGSGMETQYF. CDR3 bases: TGTGCCAGCTCACCAGGGTCAGGGATGGAGACCCAGTACTTC.

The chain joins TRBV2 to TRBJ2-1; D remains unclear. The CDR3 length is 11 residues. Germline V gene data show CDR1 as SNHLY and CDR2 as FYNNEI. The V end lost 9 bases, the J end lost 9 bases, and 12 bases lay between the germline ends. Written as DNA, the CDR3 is TGTGCCAGTTGCATTTGGATTGAGCAGTTCTTC. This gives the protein CASCIWIEQFF.

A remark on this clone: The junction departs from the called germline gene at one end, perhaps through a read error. CDR3 in amino acids: CATSAHEGREGGDSHEQYF. DNA of the CDR3: TGTGCCACCAGTGCCCATGAGGGGAGGGAGGGGGGCGACTCCCACGAGCAGTACTTC. This rearrangement joins TRBV24-1 to TRBJ2-7; weak D call: TRBD2 (7 bases). The CDR3 runs to 19 residues. The germline V gene has CDR1 KGHDR and CDR2 SFDVKD.

This chain's CDR3 is CASSPGPLGPDTQYF. The CDR3, as DNA: TGTGCCAGCTCACCAGGACCCCTAGGCCCAGATACGCAGTATTTT. This chain joins TRBV18 and TRBJ2-3; D gene unclear. Trimming removed 2 bases from V and 4 bases from J, with 13 bases in between. The CDR3 contains 15 residues. The germline V gene encodes CDR1 KGHSH and CDR2 LQKENI.

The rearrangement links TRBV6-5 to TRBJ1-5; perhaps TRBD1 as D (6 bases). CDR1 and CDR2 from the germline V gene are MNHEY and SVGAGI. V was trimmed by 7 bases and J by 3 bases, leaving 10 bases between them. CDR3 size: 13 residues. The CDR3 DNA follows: TGTGCCAGCACCGGACAGACCAATCAGCCCCAGCATTTT. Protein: CASTGQTNQPQHF.

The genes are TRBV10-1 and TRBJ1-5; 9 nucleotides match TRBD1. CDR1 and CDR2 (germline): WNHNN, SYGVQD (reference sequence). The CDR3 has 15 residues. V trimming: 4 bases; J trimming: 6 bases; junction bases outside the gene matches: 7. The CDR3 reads CASSGLGQGRQPQHF. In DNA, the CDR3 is TGCGCCAGCAGTGGATTGGGACAGGGACGTCAGCCCCAGCATTTT.

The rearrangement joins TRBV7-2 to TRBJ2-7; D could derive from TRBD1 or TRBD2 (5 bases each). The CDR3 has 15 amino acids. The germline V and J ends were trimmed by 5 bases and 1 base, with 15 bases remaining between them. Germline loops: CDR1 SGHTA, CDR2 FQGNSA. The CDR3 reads CASSASGTTSYEQYF. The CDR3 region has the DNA TGTGCCAGCAGCGCCTCCGGGACCACGTCCTACGAGCAGTACTTC.

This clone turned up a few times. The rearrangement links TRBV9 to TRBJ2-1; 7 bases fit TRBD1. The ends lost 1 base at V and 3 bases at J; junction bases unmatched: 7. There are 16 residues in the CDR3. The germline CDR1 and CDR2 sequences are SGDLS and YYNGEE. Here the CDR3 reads CASSVRTGENYNEQFF. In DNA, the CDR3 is TGTGCCAGCAGCGTACGCACAGGGGAGAACTACAATGAGCAGTTCTTC.

Here the CDR3 reads CASSPWTSGRGEQFF. In nucleotides, the CDR3 is TGTGCCAGCAGCCCTTGGACTAGCGGGAGGGGTGAGCAGTTCTTC. This rearrangement joins TRBV3-1 (or the pseudogene TRBV3-2) to TRBJ2-1; 15 positions match TRBD2. With V trimmed by 4 bases and J by 9 bases, 4 bases remained unmatched. CDR1 is LGHDT and CDR2 is YNNKEL in the germline V gene (reference sequence). This CDR3 is 15 amino acids long.

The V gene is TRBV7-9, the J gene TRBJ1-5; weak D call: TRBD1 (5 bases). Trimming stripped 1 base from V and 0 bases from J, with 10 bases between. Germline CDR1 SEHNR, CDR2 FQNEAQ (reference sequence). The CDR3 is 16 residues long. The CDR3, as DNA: TGTGCCAGCAGCTTAGGGTCAGGGAATAGCAATCAGCCCCAGCATTTT. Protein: CASSLGSGNSNQPQHF.

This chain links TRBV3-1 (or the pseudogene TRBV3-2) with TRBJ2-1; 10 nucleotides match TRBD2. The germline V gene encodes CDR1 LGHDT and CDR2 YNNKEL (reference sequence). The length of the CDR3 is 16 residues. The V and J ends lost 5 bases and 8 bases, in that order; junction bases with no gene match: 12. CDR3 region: CASSKGLPSGSDEQFF. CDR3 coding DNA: TGTGCCAGCAGCAAAGGGTTACCTAGCGGGAGCGATGAGCAGTTCTTC.

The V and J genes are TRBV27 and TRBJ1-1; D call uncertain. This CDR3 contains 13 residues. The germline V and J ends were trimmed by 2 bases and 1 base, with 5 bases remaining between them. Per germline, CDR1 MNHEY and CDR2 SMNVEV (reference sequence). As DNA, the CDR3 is TGTGCCAGCAGTTTAACGGGGAACACTGAAGCTTTCTTT. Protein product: CASSLTGNTEAFF.

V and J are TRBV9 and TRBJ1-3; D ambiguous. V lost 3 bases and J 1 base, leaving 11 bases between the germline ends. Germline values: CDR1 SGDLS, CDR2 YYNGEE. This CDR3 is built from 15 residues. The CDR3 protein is CASSAEQLSGNTIYF. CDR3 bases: TGTGCCAGCAGCGCTGAACAGCTGTCTGGAAACACCATATATTTT.